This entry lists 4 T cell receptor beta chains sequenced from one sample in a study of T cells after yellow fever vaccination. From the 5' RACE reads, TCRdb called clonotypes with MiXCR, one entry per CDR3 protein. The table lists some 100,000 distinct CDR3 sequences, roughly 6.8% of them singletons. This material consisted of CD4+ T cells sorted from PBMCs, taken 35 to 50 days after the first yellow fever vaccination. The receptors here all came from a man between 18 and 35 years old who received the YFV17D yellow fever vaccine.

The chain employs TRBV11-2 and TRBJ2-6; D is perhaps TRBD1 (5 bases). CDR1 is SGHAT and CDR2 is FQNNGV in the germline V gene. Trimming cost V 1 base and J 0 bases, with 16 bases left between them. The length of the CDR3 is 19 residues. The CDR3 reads CASSLVLSTALSGANVLTF. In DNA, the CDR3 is TGTGCCAGCAGCTTAGTTCTGTCGACAGCTCTCTCTGGGGCCAACGTCCTGACTTTC.

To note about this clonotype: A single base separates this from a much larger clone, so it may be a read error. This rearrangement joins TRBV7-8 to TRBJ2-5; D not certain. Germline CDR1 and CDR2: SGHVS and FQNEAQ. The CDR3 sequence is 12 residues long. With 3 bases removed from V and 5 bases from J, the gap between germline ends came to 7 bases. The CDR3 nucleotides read TGTGCCAGCAGCTTCGCATCCGAGACCCAGTACTTC. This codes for CASSFASETQYF. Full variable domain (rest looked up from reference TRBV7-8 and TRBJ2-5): GAGVSQSPRYKVAKRGQDVALRCDPISGHVSLFWYQQALGQGPEFLTYFQNEAQLDKSGLPSDRFFAERPEGSVSTLKIQRTQQEDSAVYLCASSFASETQYFGPGTRLLVL.

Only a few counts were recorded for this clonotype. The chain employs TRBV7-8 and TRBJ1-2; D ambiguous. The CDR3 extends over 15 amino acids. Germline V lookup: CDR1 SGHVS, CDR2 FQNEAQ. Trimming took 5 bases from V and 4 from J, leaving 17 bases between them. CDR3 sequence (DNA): TGTGCCAGCAGCCCTAGACAAGTATTAGGCTATGGCTACACCTTC. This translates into CASSPRQVLGYGYTF.

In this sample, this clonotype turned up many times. The CDR3 loop reads CATSETYTDTQYF. CDR3 coding DNA: TGTGCCACCAGTGAAACCTATACAGATACGCAGTATTTT. The chain uses TRBV24-1 and TRBJ2-3; D gene unclear. Per germline, CDR1 KGHDR and CDR2 SFDVKD. The CDR3 consists of 13 residues. V lost 4 bases and J 3 bases, leaving 7 bases between the germline ends.